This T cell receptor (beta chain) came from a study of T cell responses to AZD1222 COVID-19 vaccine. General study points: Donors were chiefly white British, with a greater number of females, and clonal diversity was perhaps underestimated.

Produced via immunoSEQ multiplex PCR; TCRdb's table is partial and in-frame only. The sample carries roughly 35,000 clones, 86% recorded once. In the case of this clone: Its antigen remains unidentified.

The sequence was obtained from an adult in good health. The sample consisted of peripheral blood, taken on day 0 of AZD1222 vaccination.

The CDR3 protein is CAIQAMTISNEKLFF. The CDR3 nucleotides read TGTGCCATACAGGCGATGACGATATCTAATGAAAAACTGTTTTTT. This chain uses TRBV28 with TRBJ1-4; a possible D gene is TRBD1 (5 bases). The V gene lost 10 bases and the J gene lost 3 bases, with 18 bases spanning the gap. CDR1 is MDHEN and CDR2 is SYDVKM in the germline V gene. This CDR3 comprises 15 residues.